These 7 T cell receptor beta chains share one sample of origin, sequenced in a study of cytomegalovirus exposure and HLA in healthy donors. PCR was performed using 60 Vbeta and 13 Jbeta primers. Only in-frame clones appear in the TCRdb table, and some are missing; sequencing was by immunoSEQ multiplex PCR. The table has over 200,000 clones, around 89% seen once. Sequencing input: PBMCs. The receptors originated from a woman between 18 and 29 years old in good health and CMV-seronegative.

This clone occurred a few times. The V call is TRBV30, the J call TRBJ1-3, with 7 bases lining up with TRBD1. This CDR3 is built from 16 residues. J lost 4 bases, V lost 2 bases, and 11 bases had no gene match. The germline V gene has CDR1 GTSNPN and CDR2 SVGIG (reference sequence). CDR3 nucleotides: TGTGCCTGGAGTCGTCCTAGACAGGGCTCCGGAAACACCATATATTTT. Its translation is CAWSRPRQGSGNTIYF.

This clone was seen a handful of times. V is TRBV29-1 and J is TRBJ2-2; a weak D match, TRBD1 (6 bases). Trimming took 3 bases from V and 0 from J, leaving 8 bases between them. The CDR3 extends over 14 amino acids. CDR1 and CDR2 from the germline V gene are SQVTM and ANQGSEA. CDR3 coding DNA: TGCAGCGTTGAGGGGACAACGAACACCGGGGAGCTGTTTTTT. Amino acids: CSVEGTTNTGELFF.

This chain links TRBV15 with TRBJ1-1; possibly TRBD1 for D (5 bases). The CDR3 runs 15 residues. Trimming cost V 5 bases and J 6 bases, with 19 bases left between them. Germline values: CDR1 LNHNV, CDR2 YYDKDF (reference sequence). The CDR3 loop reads CATSGSYQGDPEAFF. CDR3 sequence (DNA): TGTGCCACCAGCGGTAGTTACCAGGGCGATCCTGAAGCTTTCTTT.

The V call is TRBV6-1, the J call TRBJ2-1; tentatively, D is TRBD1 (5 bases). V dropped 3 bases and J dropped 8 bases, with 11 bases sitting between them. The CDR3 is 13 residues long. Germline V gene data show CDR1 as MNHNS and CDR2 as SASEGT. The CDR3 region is CASSETEVHEQFF. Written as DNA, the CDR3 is TGTGCCAGCAGTGAGACAGAGGTCCATGAGCAGTTCTTC.

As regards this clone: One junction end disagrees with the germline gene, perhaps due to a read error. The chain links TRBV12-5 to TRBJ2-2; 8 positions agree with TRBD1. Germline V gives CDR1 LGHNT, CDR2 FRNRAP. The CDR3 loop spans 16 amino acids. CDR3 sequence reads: CASGLVRTGGTGELLF. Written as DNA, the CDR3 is TGTGCTAGTGGTTTGGTACGTACAGGGGGGACCGGGGAGCTGCTTTTT. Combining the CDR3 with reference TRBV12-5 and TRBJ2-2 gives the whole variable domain DARVTQTPRHKVTEMGQEVTMRCQPILGHNTVFWYRQTMMQGLELLAYFRNRAPLDDSGMPKDRFSAEMPDATLATLKIQPSEPRDSAVYFCASGLVRTGGTGELLFGEGSRLTVL.

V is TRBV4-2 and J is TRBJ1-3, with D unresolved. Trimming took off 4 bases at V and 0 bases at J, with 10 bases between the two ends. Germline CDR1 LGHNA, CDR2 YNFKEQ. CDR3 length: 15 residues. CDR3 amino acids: CASSPHGDSGNTIYF. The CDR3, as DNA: TGTGCCAGCAGCCCTCACGGGGACTCTGGAAACACCATATATTTT.

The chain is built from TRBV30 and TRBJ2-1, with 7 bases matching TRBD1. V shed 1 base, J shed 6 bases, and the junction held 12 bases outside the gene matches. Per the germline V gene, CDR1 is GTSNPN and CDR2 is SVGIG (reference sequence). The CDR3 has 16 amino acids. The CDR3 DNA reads TGTGCCTGGAGTGCTCCGTGGGACAGCGTACGCAATGAGCAGTTCTTC. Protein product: CAWSAPWDSVRNEQFF.